This TCR beta chain was sequenced during a study of OX40 agonist ivuxolimab in advanced cancers. Patients who had autoimmune disease history or got systemic immunosuppression were left out. V dropped 5 bases and J dropped 2 bases, with 16 bases sitting between them. Germline CDR1 is SGHTA and CDR2 is FQGNSA. CDR3 length: 16 amino acids. TCRdb's table, derived via immunoSEQ multiplex PCR, lists solely in-frame clones and lacks some. Seen here are 96,000 or so clones, 90% observed once, and the top ten hold around 1.6%. Whole-study findings and limits: Expanded peripheral T-cell antigen specificity went undetermined.

Note on this clone: As yet, its antigen is unknown.

V usage is TRBV7-2 and J usage is TRBJ2-1; TRBD2 might be the D (7 bases). The sample was CD4+ or CD8+ T cells sorted from blood, taken in a trial of the OX40 agonist ivuxolimab. This clonotype was obtained from an adult with an advanced solid tumor such as melanoma, head and neck, liver or kidney cancer. The CDR3 here is CASSPRAGATYNEQFF. The DNA for the CDR3 is TGTGCCAGCAGCCCGCGCGCGGGGGCCACCTACAATGAGCAGTTCTTC.